The source of this T cell receptor (beta chain) is a study of T cells in Graves' hyperthyroidism and ophthalmopathy (dated by TCRdb to between 2018 and 2020). Context from the whole study: Peripheral blood samples were taken at the time of initial diagnosis, prior to any treatment. In about 6 Graves' hyperthyroidism patients, the study also compared T-cell repertoires from thyroid tissue with T-cell repertoires from blood. The 100 discovery patients were divided at random into training and test sets in a 7:3 ratio. The paper describes TCR Vbeta CDR3 sequencing of 140 or so peripheral blood samples, made up of approximately 40 ophthalmopathy patients, some 80 hyperthyroidism patients and some 17 progressor patients. TCR V-J signatures able to tell the groups apart were searched for in a discovery cohort of 90 to 100 patients, of whom around 43 had Graves' ophthalmopathy and about 60 had stable Graves' hyperthyroidism. Whether ophthalmopathy could be predicted prospectively was tested in an independent validation cohort made up of roughly 19 hyperthyroidism patients plus 17 patients who later progressed to ophthalmopathy. Following sampling, methimazole starting at 30 mg daily was given to hyperthyroidism patients, and high-dose intravenous methylprednisolone was given to ophthalmopathy patients.

This clonotype was seen many times. Its recognized antigen is unknown. Base quality data are lacking; no much larger clone is found one base away. The full study reports these points: Most expanded thyroid clonotypes (frequency above 0.001) were also found in blood, which suggests that blood repertoires may mirror thyroid immune responses. Sample size was not statistically predetermined, and investigators were not blinded to group allocation. In cross-validation, a model built on a 13 V-J signature told ophthalmopathy apart from stable hyperthyroidism with 87.88% sensitivity and about 81% specificity, and in testing the same model reached 80%/75%. In validation, progression to ophthalmopathy was predicted by the model with 55% to 71% sensitivity and 72.22% specificity, a median of around 5.9 months before onset.

Stable Graves' hyperthyroidism was defined as the absence of progression to ophthalmopathy over 18 months of follow-up. Hyperthyroidism patients were newly diagnosed, with disease duration under 2 months, and aged 18 to 65 years. Exclusion was applied to patients with uncontrolled infections, other autoimmune diseases, pregnancy or lactation. Diagnoses were based on clinical symptoms, serum thyroxine and TRAb, thyroid ultrasound and orbital computed tomography. Ficoll-Paque density gradient centrifugation was used to isolate PBMCs from around 10 ml of fresh peripheral blood. Trizol reagent was used to extract total RNA, and RNA quality was then checked on an Agilent 2100 Bioanalyzer. Sequences MNHEY (CDR1) and SMNVEV (CDR2) are obtained from the germline V gene (reference sequence). V and J lose 0 bases and 4 bases, and a span of 13 bases separates them. From its cysteine to its phenylalanine, the CDR3 spans 16 amino acids. The CDR3 DNA has 48 bases and is translated from base 1.

The TCR beta CDR3 regions were amplified from RNA transcripts. A first-round RT-PCR of the TCR CDR3 used the HTBI primer set with the Qiagen OneStep RT-PCR kit. A second multiplex PCR round built the libraries, followed by size selection and purification. Sequencing of the libraries was done on an Illumina HiSeq2000 using paired-end 100 bp reads. The original methods were these. Raw data were processed with SOAPnuke, discarding reads with adapters, uncalled bases, mean Phred below 15, or no exact constant-primer or identifier match. COPE v1.2.5 was used to merge high-quality paired reads, and clonotypes were defined as unique nucleotide sequences. MiTCR v1.1 was used to align clonotypes to the IMGT TRBV, TRBD and TRBJ reference segments. The analysis was restricted to V-J combinations with a frequency above 0.0001, which together covered 98% to 99.2% of the repertoires. A TCS score was defined as the ratio between F50 (clonal expansion) and ExV (chaos), using BLOSUM62-based TCRdist between CDR3 peptides within each V-J. Welch's t-statistics and random forest reduced several hundred V-J features to 13, which were used in a naive Bayes classifier (R e1071). The raw public data were reprocessed by TCRdb itself: fastp quality trimming at Q25, MiXCR clonotype calling, in-frame beta chains only. Rows with one shared CDR3 protein collapse into an entry with the most common genes and DNA. TCRdb's processing, not the study's, gives the V and J calls here. The sample has about 210,000 distinct CDR3 sequences on record, 17% of them singletons. Clones ranked in the top ten supply 50% of the sample.

This TCR came from a man in his fifties or sixties with Graves' hyperthyroidism. The sequenced sample was blood. The sequence is built from TRBV27 and TRBJ2-1; TRBD1 is a weak D gene call, 5 bases matching. The CDR3 loop reads CASSLSGAKLYNEQFF. The nucleotide sequence reads as follows: TGTGCCAGCAGTTTATCAGGGGCAAAACTATACAATGAGCAGTTCTTC.